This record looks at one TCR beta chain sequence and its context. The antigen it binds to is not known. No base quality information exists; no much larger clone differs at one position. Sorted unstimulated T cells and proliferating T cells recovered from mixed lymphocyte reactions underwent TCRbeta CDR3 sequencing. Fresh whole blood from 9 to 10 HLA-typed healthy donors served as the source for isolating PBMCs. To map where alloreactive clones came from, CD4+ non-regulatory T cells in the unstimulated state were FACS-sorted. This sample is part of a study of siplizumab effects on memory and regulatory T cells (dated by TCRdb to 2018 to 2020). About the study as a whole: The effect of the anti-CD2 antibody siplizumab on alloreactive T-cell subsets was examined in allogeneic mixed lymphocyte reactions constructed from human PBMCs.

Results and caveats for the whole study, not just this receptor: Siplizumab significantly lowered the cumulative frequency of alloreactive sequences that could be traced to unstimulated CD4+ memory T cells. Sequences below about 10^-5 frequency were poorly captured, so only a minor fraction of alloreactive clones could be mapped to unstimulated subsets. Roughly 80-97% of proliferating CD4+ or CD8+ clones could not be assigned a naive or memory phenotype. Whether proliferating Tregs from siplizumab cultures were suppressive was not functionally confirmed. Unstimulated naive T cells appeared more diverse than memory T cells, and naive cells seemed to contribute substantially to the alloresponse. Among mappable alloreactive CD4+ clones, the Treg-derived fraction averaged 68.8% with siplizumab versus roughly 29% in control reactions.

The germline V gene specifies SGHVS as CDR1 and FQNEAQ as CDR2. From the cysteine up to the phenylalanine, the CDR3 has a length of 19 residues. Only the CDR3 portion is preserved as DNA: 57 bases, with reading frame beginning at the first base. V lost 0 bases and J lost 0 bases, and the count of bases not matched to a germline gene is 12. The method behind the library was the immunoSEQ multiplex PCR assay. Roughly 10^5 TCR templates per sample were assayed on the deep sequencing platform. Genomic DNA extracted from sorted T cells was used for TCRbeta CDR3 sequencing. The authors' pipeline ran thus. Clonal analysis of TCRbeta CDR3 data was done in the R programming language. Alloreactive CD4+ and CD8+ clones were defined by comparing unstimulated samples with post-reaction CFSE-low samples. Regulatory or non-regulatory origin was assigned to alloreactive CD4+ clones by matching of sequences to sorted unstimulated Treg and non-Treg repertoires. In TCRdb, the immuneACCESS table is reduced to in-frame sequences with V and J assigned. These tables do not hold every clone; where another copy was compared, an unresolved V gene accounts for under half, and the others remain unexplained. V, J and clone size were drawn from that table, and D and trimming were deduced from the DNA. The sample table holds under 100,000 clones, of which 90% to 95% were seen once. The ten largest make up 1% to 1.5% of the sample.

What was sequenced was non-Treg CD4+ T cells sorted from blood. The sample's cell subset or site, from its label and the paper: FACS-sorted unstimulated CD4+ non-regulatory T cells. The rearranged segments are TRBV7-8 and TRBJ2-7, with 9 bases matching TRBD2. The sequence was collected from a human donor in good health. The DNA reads TGTGCCAGCAGCTTAGCGACTCCTTATAGCGGGAGTAGCTCCTACGAGCAGTACTTC. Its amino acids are CASSLATPYSGSSSYEQYF.